Below, 7 T cell receptor beta chains from the same sample are listed, as sequenced in a study of OX40 agonist ivuxolimab in advanced cancers. TCRdb's copy holds only in-frame clones and misses some; the assay was immunoSEQ multiplex PCR. The repertoire holds 45,000 to 50,000 clones, with 80% to 95% as singletons. Sequenced here: CD4+ or CD8+ T cells sorted from blood, sampled in a trial of the OX40 agonist ivuxolimab. The source of these receptors is an adult with an advanced solid tumor such as melanoma, head and neck, liver or kidney cancer.

This chain uses TRBV6-6 with TRBJ1-3; 11 bases agree with TRBD1. V gave up 8 bases and J gave up 2 bases; unmatched junction bases: 5. This CDR3 contains 15 residues. Germline V gives CDR1 MNHNY, CDR2 SVGAGI (reference sequence). The CDR3 loop reads CASARTGGAGNTIYF. For the CDR3, the DNA is TGTGCCAGCGCTCGGACAGGGGGCGCTGGAAACACCATATATTTT.

The CDR3 is CASSYSSGTGDGYTF. The CDR3, as DNA: TGTGCCAGCAGTTACTCCTCCGGGACAGGAGATGGCTACACCTTC. The rearrangement uses TRBV6-5 and TRBJ1-2; 8 bases map to TRBD1. From germline, CDR1 is MNHEY and CDR2 SVGAGI. The CDR3 is 15 residues long. V lost 0 bases to trimming and J lost 6 bases; unmatched junction nucleotides: 6.

This chain joins TRBV15 and TRBJ2-7; D possibly corresponds to TRBD1 (6 bases). In germline, CDR1 is LNHNV, CDR2 YYDKDF (reference sequence). This CDR3 contains 17 residues. V shed 3 bases and J shed 2 bases, with 20 bases lying between them. The DNA of the CDR3 is TGTGCCACCAGCAGTATACGGGACACAGCTATAACCTACGAGCAGTACTTC. Protein: CATSSIRDTAITYEQYF. Full variable domain (missing parts from reference TRBV15 and TRBJ2-7): DAMVIQNPRYQVTQFGKPVTLSCSQTLNHNVMYWYQQKSSQAPKLLFHYYDKDFNNEADTPDNFQSRRPNTSFCFLDIRSPGLGDTAMYLCATSSIRDTAITYEQYFGPGTRLTVT.

The chain employs TRBV19 and TRBJ2-2; unclear D gene. CDR3 length: 14 amino acids. CDR1 is LNHDA, CDR2 SQIVND, per germline (reference sequence). V was cut by 7 bases and J by 7 bases, with 16 bases left in between. Here the CDR3 DNA reads TGTGCCAGTAACACACCAAGGCGGAACGGGGAGCTGTTTTTT. It yields the protein CASNTPRRNGELFF.

This clone was detected once. The CDR3 coding sequence is TGTGCCAGCAGCCCCGGTTACGAGCAGTACTTC. Its translation is CASSPGYEQYF. The chain is built from TRBV7-9 and TRBJ2-7; D is ambiguous. Germline lookup yields CDR1 SEHNR and CDR2 FQNEAQ (reference sequence). V lost 5 bases and J 4 bases, leaving 6 bases between the germline ends. The CDR3 contains 11 residues.

The chain has TRBV7-9 and TRBJ1-2; possible D gene TRBD1, 6 bases. The V gene lost 0 bases and the J gene lost 4 bases, with 15 bases spanning the gap. The germline V gene encodes CDR1 SEHNR and CDR2 FQNEAQ (reference sequence). This CDR3 region has 16 residues. The CDR3 DNA is TGTGCCAGCAGCTTAGCTGCTTTTGGGGGCGGCTATGGCTACACCTTC. Its translation is CASSLAAFGGGYGYTF.

The chain couples TRBV7-2 to TRBJ2-2; the D gene is possibly TRBD1 (6 bases). The CDR3 totals 15 residues. Germline loops: CDR1 SGHTA, CDR2 FQGNSA. V lost 5 bases to trimming and J lost 1 base, with 11 bases between them. DNA for the CDR3: TGTGCCAGCAGCGGCGTGACAGGGAACACCGGGGAGCTGTTTTTT. Translating gives CASSGVTGNTGELFF.